The 32 T cell receptor beta chains listed next were all sequenced from one sample in a study of blood T cell repertoires in COVID-19. Only in-frame clones appear in the TCRdb table, and some are missing; sequencing was by immunoSEQ multiplex PCR. The profile shows roughly 19,000 clones, about 91% of them singletons. Material for sequencing was PBMCs or T cells enriched from blood (not recorded which). The receptor set was obtained from a woman in her twenties or thirties who had recovered from COVID-19.

The chain carries TRBV9 and TRBJ1-1; 8 nucleotides match TRBD1. The CDR3 runs to 14 residues. Germline V gene lookup returns CDR1 SGDLS and CDR2 YYNGEE. V lost 4 bases, J lost 8 bases, and 10 bases stayed unmatched. The CDR3 DNA follows: TGTGCCAGCAGCCCGGTGGACAGGGTTCGGGAAGCTTTCTTT. It yields the protein CASSPVDRVREAFF. Complete variable domain (other parts from reference TRBV9 and TRBJ1-1): DSGVTQTPKHLITATGQRVTLRCSPRSGDLSVYWYQQSLDQGLQFLIQYYNGEERAKGNILERFSAQQFPDLHSELNLSSLELGDSALYFCASSPVDRVREAFFGQGTRLTVV.

This clone was seen just once. CDR3 sequence reads: CASSLGGLSGNTIYF. The CDR3 DNA reads as TGTGCCAGCAGCTTAGGAGGTTTATCTGGAAACACCATATATTTT. The gene calls are TRBV7-2 and TRBJ1-3; no definite D call. The CDR3 is 15 amino acids. CDR1 and CDR2 (germline): SGHTA, FQGNSA. The germline V and J ends were trimmed by 1 base and 1 base, with 8 bases remaining between them.

V is TRBV6-5 and J is TRBJ2-1, with D possibly TRBD1 on 6 matching bases. This CDR3 contains 12 residues. V gave up 5 bases and J gave up 7 bases, with 9 bases separating them. CDR1 is MNHEY and CDR2 is SVGAGI in the germline V gene. CDR3 nucleotides: TGTGCCAGCAGTCCTACAGGGAATGAGCAGTTCTTC. Translated: CASSPTGNEQFF.

V and J are TRBV30 and TRBJ1-1, with D hard to call. Looked up from germline, CDR1 is GTSNPN and CDR2 is SVGIG (reference sequence). The CDR3 loop spans 13 amino acids. CDR3 amino acids: CARDVGGSTEAFF. Written as DNA, the CDR3 is TGTGCAAGAGACGTCGGCGGGTCCACTGAAGCTTTCTTT. Filled out from reference TRBV30 and TRBJ1-1, the complete variable domain reads SQTIHQWPATLVQPVGSPLSLECTVEGTSNPNLYWYRQAAGRGLQLLFYSVGIGQISSEVPQNLSASRPQDRQFILSSKKLLLSDSGFYLCARDVGGSTEAFFGQGTRLTVV.

The V call is TRBV6-1, the J call TRBJ1-1; D not resolved. CDR1 is MNHNS and CDR2 is SASEGT in the germline V gene. CDR3 length: 13 residues. Trimming left V 3 bases short and J 2 bases short, with 7 bases between. The CDR3 nucleotides read TGTGCCAGCAGTGACAGGCACAACACTGAAGCTTTCTTT. Its translation: CASSDRHNTEAFF.

The chain is built from TRBV3-1 (or the pseudogene TRBV3-2) and TRBJ1-6; a possible D gene is TRBD1 (6 bases). V lost 5 bases and J lost 9, with 11 bases in between. This CDR3 contains 13 residues. Germline loops: CDR1 LGHDT, CDR2 YNNKEL (reference sequence). The CDR3: CASSSQGTSPLHF. Here the CDR3 DNA reads TGTGCCAGCAGCTCACAGGGAACTTCACCCCTCCACTTT.

V usage is TRBV7-2 and J usage is TRBJ1-2; 9 bases are shared with TRBD1. The CDR3 contains 14 residues. The J segment lost 4 bases and the V segment lost 1 base, leaving 1 base of the junction unmatched. Germline values: CDR1 SGHTA, CDR2 FQGNSA. The CDR3 loop reads CASSLGDRVYGYTF. DNA for the CDR3: TGTGCCAGCAGCTTAGGGGACAGGGTCTATGGCTACACCTTC.

By proportion, this clone is hyperexpanded. This rearrangement joins TRBV19 to TRBJ2-7; 8 positions agree with TRBD1. The germline CDR1 and CDR2 sequences are LNHDA and SQIVND (reference sequence). Losses at the gene ends were 5 bases for V and 3 bases for J; bases not matched to a gene: 9. This CDR3 has 15 residues. In DNA, the CDR3 is TGTGCCAGTAGTGGAAGGGGACAGGTTTTCTACGAGCAGTACTTC. Its protein is CASSGRGQVFYEQYF.

This clone was observed a single time. V is TRBV2 and J is TRBJ2-1; 7 bases agree with TRBD2. Germline values: CDR1 SNHLY, CDR2 FYNNEI. The junction had 1 base not matched to a gene; V was cut back by 4 bases and J by 4 bases. The length of the CDR3 is 13 residues. The CDR3 sequence: CASSGSGYNEQFF. The CDR3 DNA reads as TGTGCCAGCAGTGGTAGCGGGTACAATGAGCAGTTCTTC.

The chain combines TRBV12-5 with TRBJ2-4; D ambiguous. V shed 2 bases and J shed 3 bases, with 14 bases lying between them. The CDR3 has 16 amino acids. CDR1 is LGHNT and CDR2 is FRNRAP in the germline V gene. This CDR3 reads CASGLRHRQDKNIQYF. The CDR3 coding sequence is TGTGCTAGTGGTTTGCGACACCGTCAGGACAAAAACATTCAGTACTTC.

The chain couples TRBV7-8 to TRBJ2-3; TRBD1 agrees at 9 bases. V shed 5 bases, J shed 1 base, and the junction held 7 bases outside the gene matches. Per the germline V gene, CDR1 is SGHVS and CDR2 is FQNEAQ. There are 16 residues in the CDR3. CDR3 protein: CASSQDRGVGTDTQYF. CDR3 coding DNA: TGTGCCAGCAGCCAGGACAGGGGTGTAGGCACAGATACGCAGTATTTT.

The chain has TRBV7-3 and TRBJ2-2; 7 bases align to TRBD1. With V trimmed by 2 bases and J by 2 bases, 2 bases remained unmatched. CDR1 is SGHTA and CDR2 is FQGTGA in the germline V gene. The CDR3 extends over 15 amino acids. The CDR3 DNA sequence: TGTGCCAGCAGCTTAGGGACAGCCAACACCGGGGAGCTGTTTTTT. Translated, it gives CASSLGTANTGELFF. Combining the CDR3 with reference TRBV7-3 and TRBJ2-2 gives the whole variable domain GAGVSQTPSNKVTEKGKYVELRCDPISGHTALYWYRQSLGQGPEFLIYFQGTGAADDSGLPNDRFFAVRPEGSVSTLKIQRTERGDSAVYLCASSLGTANTGELFFGEGSRLTVL.

The chain links TRBV3-1 (or the pseudogene TRBV3-2) to TRBJ2-5; D is undetermined. The CDR3 consists of 11 residues. Germline lookup yields CDR1 LGHDT and CDR2 YNNKEL (reference sequence). Trimming left V 3 bases short and J 4 bases short, with 3 bases between. This chain's CDR3 is CASSHIETQYF. For the CDR3, the DNA is TGTGCCAGCAGCCATATAGAGACCCAGTACTTC.

The J gene is TRBJ2-2, the V gene TRBV6-5; 10 nucleotides align to TRBD1. The CDR3 is 16 residues long. The V gene's germline CDR1 is MNHEY and CDR2 SVGAGI. V lost 4 bases and J lost 5; bases outside the gene matches: 7. For the CDR3, the DNA is TGTGCCAGCAGTTGGTCGGGACAGGGGTATACCGGGGAGCTGTTTTTT. Its protein product is CASSWSGQGYTGELFF.

V and J are TRBV6-5 and TRBJ1-1; TRBD1 might be the D (5 bases). Germline V gives CDR1 MNHEY, CDR2 SVGAGI. CDR3 length: 16 residues. The V and J ends lost 0 bases and 2 bases respectively, with 13 bases between them. CDR3 region: CASSYSSGWGNTEAFF. The CDR3, as DNA: TGTGCCAGCAGTTACTCCTCAGGGTGGGGAAACACTGAAGCTTTCTTT.

V usage is TRBV4-1 and J usage is TRBJ2-6; TRBD1 aligns across 11 bases. The trim removed 2 bases at V and 4 bases at J, leaving 4 bases unmatched. The germline V gene encodes CDR1 MGHRA and CDR2 YSYEKL. The CDR3 spans 17 residues. Here the CDR3 DNA reads TGCGCCAGCAGCCAACCGGGACAGGGGGTCGGGGCCAACGTCCTGACTTTC. Amino acid sequence: CASSQPGQGVGANVLTF.

This rearrangement joins TRBV6-4 to TRBJ1-1, with 7 bases lining up with TRBD1. Germline V lookup: CDR1 MRHNA, CDR2 SNTAGT. Trimming at V came to 6 bases and at J to 1 base, leaving 5 bases not matched to a gene. This CDR3 is 14 amino acids long. The CDR3 spells CASSATGENTEAFF. CDR3 DNA: TGTGCCAGCAGCGCAACAGGGGAGAACACTGAAGCTTTCTTT.

This sequence joins TRBV6-2 or TRBV6-3 and TRBJ2-3, with a possible D match to TRBD2 (6 bases). Germline CDR1 is MNHEY and CDR2 is SVGEGT. CDR3 size: 14 residues. The V and J ends lost 5 bases and 0 bases respectively, with 9 bases between them. The CDR3 spells CASSAGTSTDTQYF. The DNA of the CDR3 is TGTGCCAGCAGTGCGGGGACTAGCACAGATACGCAGTATTTT.

This sequence joins TRBV19 and TRBJ2-7; the match to TRBD1 covers 7 bases. The CDR3 runs 15 residues. V lost 5 bases, J lost 3 bases, and 10 bases stayed unmatched. Germline loops: CDR1 LNHDA, CDR2 SQIVND (reference sequence). DNA of the CDR3: TGTGCCAGTAGTCCCCCCACGACAGGGTTCTACGAGCAGTACTTC. Its translation is CASSPPTTGFYEQYF.

The chain joins TRBV18 to TRBJ1-4, with a tentative D call TRBD1 (6 bases). The CDR3 consists of 15 residues. Germline values: CDR1 KGHSH, CDR2 LQKENI. The V gene lost 1 base and the J gene lost 6 bases, with 12 bases spanning the gap. The CDR3 coding sequence is TGTGCCAGCTCACCACGTCTGGGGGCAGATGAAAAACTGTTTTTT. Its protein product is CASSPRLGADEKLFF. Combining the CDR3 with reference TRBV18 and TRBJ1-4 gives the whole variable domain NAGVMQNPRHLVRRRGQEARLRCSPMKGHSHVYWYRQLPEEGLKFMVYLQKENIIDESGMPKERFSAEFPKEGPSILRIQQVVRGDSAAYFCASSPRLGADEKLFFGSGTQLSVL.

The chain is built from TRBV5-1 and TRBJ1-1; a weak D match, TRBD1 (6 bases). V gave up 4 bases and J gave up 4 bases, with 14 bases separating them. The CDR3 covers 14 residues. CDR1 is SGHRS and CDR2 is YFSETQ in the germline V gene. The DNA for the CDR3 is TGCGCCAGCAGCCAGGCAGGGGAGGGCACTGAAGCTTTCTTT. It specifies CASSQAGEGTEAFF.

Note on this clone: The identical CDR3 is also encoded by other nucleotide sequences in the sample. The CDR3 DNA reads TGTGCCAGCAGCTTTCCAGGGGGGGAGACCCAGTACTTC. It yields the protein CASSFPGGETQYF. V is TRBV11-1 and J is TRBJ2-5; weak D call: TRBD1 (7 bases). The V gene's germline CDR1 is SGHAT and CDR2 FQDESV (reference sequence). The CDR3 extends over 13 amino acids. Trimming cost V 3 bases and J 5 bases, with 10 bases left between them.

This sequence joins TRBV28 and TRBJ1-3, with D possibly matching TRBD1 (5 bases). The CDR3 has 12 residues. From germline, CDR1 is MDHEN and CDR2 SYDVKM. The germline V and J ends were trimmed by 10 bases and 3 bases, with 10 bases remaining between them. CDR3 loop: CATRTLGNTIYF. The CDR3 nucleotides read TGTGCCACCCGGACACTTGGAAACACCATATATTTT.

In this sample, this clone turned up a few times. The chain recombines TRBV7-2 with TRBJ2-7, with D perhaps TRBD2 (8 bases). CDR3 size: 16 residues. With 2 bases removed from V and 2 bases from J, the gap between germline ends came to 16 bases. CDR1 and CDR2 from the germline V gene are SGHTA and FQGNSA. CDR3 DNA: TGTGCCAGCAGCTTACCCCCGGGAGGGGGCCCCTACGAGCAGTACTTC. Its translation: CASSLPPGGGPYEQYF.

The chain has TRBV3-1 (or the pseudogene TRBV3-2) and TRBJ1-1; no definite D call. The germline gives CDR1 LGHDT, CDR2 YNNKEL (reference sequence). V lost 3 bases and J 0 bases, leaving 8 bases between the germline ends. The CDR3 has 14 residues. CDR3 nucleotides: TGTGCCAGCAGCCACGGTACGGTGAACACTGAAGCTTTCTTT. Translating it yields CASSHGTVNTEAFF.

The chain joins TRBV4-2 to TRBJ1-3; D is unresolved. Trimming pared 0 bases from V and 4 bases from J, leaving 13 bases between. Germline values: CDR1 LGHNA, CDR2 YNFKEQ. The CDR3 contains 16 residues. CDR3 sequence (DNA): TGTGCCAGCAGCCAAGAAGGAGCGGATAGGGGAAACACCATATATTTT. Its translation: CASSQEGADRGNTIYF.

V and J are TRBV7-2 and TRBJ2-7; D gene uncertain. From germline, CDR1 is SGHTA and CDR2 FQGNSA. The CDR3 sequence is 13 residues long. The V and J ends lost 5 bases and 7 bases respectively, with 15 bases between them. CDR3 nucleotide sequence: TGTGCCAGCAGCGCCGTTCGAGGCTATGAGCAGTACTTC. It specifies CASSAVRGYEQYF.

The rearrangement joins TRBV27 to TRBJ2-7; TRBD2 matches 15 bases. The CDR3 extends over 15 amino acids. The germline V gene has CDR1 MNHEY and CDR2 SMNVEV (reference sequence). Unmatched junction bases numbered 7, after V lost 7 bases and J lost 6 bases. The CDR3 bases are TGTGCCAGCACCGGACTAGCGGGGGGGCTGGGCGAGCAGTACTTC. It specifies CASTGLAGGLGEQYF.

V and J are TRBV6-6 and TRBJ2-5; 15 bases match TRBD2. From germline, CDR1 is MNHNY and CDR2 SVGAGI (reference sequence). The CDR3 length is 18 residues. The V gene end was trimmed by 5 bases and the J gene end by 7 bases; junction bases not matched to a gene: 14. CDR3 amino acids: CASSPRAGTSGGRGTQYF. The DNA of the CDR3 is TGTGCCAGCAGTCCCCGAGCCGGGACTAGCGGGGGGCGGGGGACCCAGTACTTC.

The chain links TRBV4-2 to TRBJ2-1; a weak D match, TRBD2 (6 bases). This CDR3 region has 13 residues. Trimming took 3 bases from V and 8 from J, leaving 11 bases between them. The germline gives CDR1 LGHNA, CDR2 YNFKEQ. The CDR3 loop is CASSQRDFYEQFF. CDR3 DNA: TGTGCCAGCAGCCAGAGGGACTTCTATGAGCAGTTCTTC.

This clone is a singleton in its sample. The chain joins TRBV19 to TRBJ1-6; D possibly corresponds to TRBD1 (5 bases). The CDR3 consists of 14 residues. V was pared by 3 bases and J by 8 bases, with 11 bases between. The germline gives CDR1 LNHDA, CDR2 SQIVND (reference sequence). The CDR3: CASSMGGVDSPLHF. CDR3 DNA: TGTGCCAGTAGTATGGGGGGTGTGGATTCACCCCTCCACTTT.

CDR3 in amino acids: CASSFGLNNEQFF. The DNA for the CDR3 is TGTGCCAGCAGCTTTGGACTTAACAATGAGCAGTTCTTC. V usage is TRBV11-2 and J usage is TRBJ2-1; D possibly corresponds to TRBD2 (5 bases). Looked up from germline, CDR1 is SGHAT and CDR2 is FQNNGV. Trimming took off 3 bases at V and 5 bases at J, with 8 bases between the two ends. The CDR3 is 13 residues long.